This TCR delta chain was obtained from a study of Vδ1+ human thymocytes (dated by TCRdb to the late 2010s). Study-level background: As a data resource, the study described the mRNA-level TRG and TRD CDR3 repertoires found in highly purified Vdelta1+ thymocytes taken from young children. Earlier work had validated the multiplex-based CDR3 amplicon strategy against 5'RACE-based methods for generating CDR3 amplicons. The investigation overall reported the following: In contrast to oligoclonal peripheral blood repertoires, thymic TRG and TRD repertoires appeared to be highly polyclonal with Gaussian CDR3 length distributions. Because no clustering by age or sex was seen, donors were not stratified by age or sex in the analyses. Donors shared many TRG clonotypes (up to roughly 6.9x10^3), but TRD repertoires were essentially private, with at most 130 shared. Even though sort purity was high, about 19% of thymic TRD sequences were Vdelta2 (and few were Vdelta3), which was not the case for the peripheral blood Vdelta1+ controls. Because unexpected Vdelta2 sequences could lead to misinterpretation of bulk repertoire data, the authors recommended using highly purified populations and validating at the single-cell level.

Comments on this clone: It has no known antigen specificity. No much larger clone exists at a distance of one base, and base qualities are not known.

Thymic samples were depleted of alphabeta T cells, then CD3+ TCRVdelta1+ TCRVdelta2- thymocytes were FACS-sorted. A purity of roughly 98% to 99.6% was achieved for sorted Vdelta1+ thymocytes. Thymic specimens were obtained from several paediatric patients, aged from roughly 5 days to 17 months, who were undergoing corrective cardiac surgery. Thymic tissue was dispersed, and mononuclear cells were isolated on a Histopaque-1077 density gradient. For staining, the antibodies used were anti-TCRVdelta1 clone TS8.2, anti-TCRVdelta2 clone B6, anti-CD3 clone HIT3a and anti-TCRalphabeta clone IP26. RNA extraction was carried out with the RNeasy mini kit, and reverse transcription was then done using Superscript III. CDR3 amplicons were produced by multiplex PCR using pooled V-gene forward primers and a constant-region reverse primer with Illumina adaptor overhangs. After gel purification, amplicons were indexed with Nextera index primers over about 8 extra PCR cycles and were then purified with AMPure XP beads. Sequencing of libraries was performed on an Illumina MiSeq using paired-end 250 bp reads, dual indexing and a roughly 20% PhiX spike-in. The authors' analysis ran thus. FastQC was used to quality check the reads, while ea-utils fastq-join merged the TRG read pairs. IMGT/HighV-QUEST was used to annotate the sequences, only productive sequences with an unambiguous V-gene assignment were kept, and clonotypes were defined as sequences sharing an identical CDR3 sequence. For downstream analysis, VDJtools 1.1.1, tcR 2.2.3, Treemap and vegan Shannon diversity in R 3.4.4 were used. TCRdb reanalyzed the public reads with the CATT caller, and identical DNA sequences were merged afterwards. TCRdb assigned the V and J calls; the authors' analysis was not used. For this sample there are 70,000 to 90,000 delta-chain clones; approximately 34% appear just once. Of the sample, under 0.3% falls within the top ten clones.

Including cysteine and phenylalanine, the CDR3 has 20 amino acids. Only the CDR3 DNA is retained, 60 bases long and in frame from the first base. CDR1 is given as TSWWSYY and CDR2 as QGS, both from the germline V gene. Trimmed from V: 0 bases; trimmed from J: 3 bases; junction bases lacking a gene match: 13. The receptor chain draws on TRDV1 and TRDJ1, with 13 middle bases fitting TRDD3. The sequenced sample was Vdelta1+ gamma-delta thymocytes from the thymus. The cell subset or site label here, explained by the study, means: FACS-sorted CD3+ TCRalphabeta- TCRVdelta1+ TCRVdelta2- thymocytes. This sequence was found in a boy less than two years old who had congenital heart surgery. The CDR3 protein: CALGELFLTGGYAVPDKLIF. The nucleotides read TGTGCTCTTGGGGAACTGTTCCTGACTGGGGGATACGCGGTACCCGATAAACTCATCTTT.